This TCR beta chain stems from a study of T-cell reconstitution after alpha-beta-depleted transplantation in children (TCRdb year 2016). Regarding the complete study: T-cell immune reconstitution after TCRalphabeta/CD19-depleted allogeneic hematopoietic cell transplantation in children was quantitatively tracked in the study by means of TCR repertoire profiling.

To prepare the library, PCR was applied. These reads were obtained on an Illumina HiSeq 2500. TCR library preparation used molecular barcoding, with unique molecular identifiers applied to normalize quantification of the TCRbeta repertoire. TCRdb ran its own pipeline on the public reads, namely fastp trimming at Q25 and MiXCR clone calling, and kept in-frame beta chains. Rows merge per CDR3 protein into single entries with the most common DNA and genes. The sample records under 450,000 distinct CDR3 sequences, 13% of which are singletons. Approximately 4.3% of the sample comes from the top ten. Sequences ENHRY (CDR1) and SYGVKD (CDR2) are obtained from the germline V gene. From the cysteine up to the phenylalanine, the CDR3 has a length of 14 residues. Only the CDR3 DNA stays, 42 bases, in frame from base 1. Trimming leaves V shorter by 5 bases and J shorter by 2 bases, with the junction holding 5 bases beyond the gene matches.

This clonotype was seen a handful of times. Its specific antigen is unknown. Base qualities are missing; no much larger clone stands one base away. Sequenced here: PBMCs, sampled from the stem cell graft. This TCR came from a human donor who donated a stem cell graft to a child with Fanconi anemia. The chain is encoded by TRBV10-3 joined to TRBJ2-7; 8 middle bases align to TRBD1. The nucleotide sequence is given as TGTGCCATCAGTTCCGACAGGGGAACCTACGAGCAGTACTTC. Its protein is CAISSDRGTYEQYF.